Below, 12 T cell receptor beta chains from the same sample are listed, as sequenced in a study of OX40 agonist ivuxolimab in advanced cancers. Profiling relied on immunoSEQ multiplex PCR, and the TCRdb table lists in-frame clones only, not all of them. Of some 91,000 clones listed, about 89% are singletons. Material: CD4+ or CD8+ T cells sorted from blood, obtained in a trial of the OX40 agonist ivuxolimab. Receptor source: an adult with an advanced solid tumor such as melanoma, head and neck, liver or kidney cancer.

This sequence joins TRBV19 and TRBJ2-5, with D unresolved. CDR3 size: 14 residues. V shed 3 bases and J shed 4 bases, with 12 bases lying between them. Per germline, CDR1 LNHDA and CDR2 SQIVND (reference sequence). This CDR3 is CASSIRGIGETQYF. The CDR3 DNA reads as TGTGCCAGTAGTATTCGCGGAATCGGAGAGACCCAGTACTTC.

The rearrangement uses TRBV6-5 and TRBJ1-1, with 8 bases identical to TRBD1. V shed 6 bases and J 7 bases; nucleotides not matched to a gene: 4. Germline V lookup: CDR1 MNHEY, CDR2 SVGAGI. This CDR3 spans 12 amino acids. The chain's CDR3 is CASRGQGVEAFF. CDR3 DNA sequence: TGTGCCAGCAGAGGACAGGGCGTTGAAGCTTTCTTT.

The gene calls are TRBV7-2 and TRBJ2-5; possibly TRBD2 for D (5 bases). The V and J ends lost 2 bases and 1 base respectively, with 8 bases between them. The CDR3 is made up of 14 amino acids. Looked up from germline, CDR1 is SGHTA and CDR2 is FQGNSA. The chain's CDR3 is CASSLMRAQETQYF. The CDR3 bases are TGTGCCAGCAGCTTAATGCGGGCCCAAGAGACCCAGTACTTC.

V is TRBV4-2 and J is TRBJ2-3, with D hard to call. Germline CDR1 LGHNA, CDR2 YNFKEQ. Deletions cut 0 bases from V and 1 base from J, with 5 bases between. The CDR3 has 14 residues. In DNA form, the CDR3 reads TGTGCCAGCAGCCAAGATCCACGCACAGATACGCAGTATTTT. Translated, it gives CASSQDPRTDTQYF.

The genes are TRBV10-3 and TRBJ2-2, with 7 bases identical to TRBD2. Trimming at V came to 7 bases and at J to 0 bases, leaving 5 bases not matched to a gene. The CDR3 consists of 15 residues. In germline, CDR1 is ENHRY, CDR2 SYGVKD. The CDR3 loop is CAITPTSANTGELFF. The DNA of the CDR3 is TGTGCCATCACCCCTACTAGCGCGAACACCGGGGAGCTGTTTTTT.

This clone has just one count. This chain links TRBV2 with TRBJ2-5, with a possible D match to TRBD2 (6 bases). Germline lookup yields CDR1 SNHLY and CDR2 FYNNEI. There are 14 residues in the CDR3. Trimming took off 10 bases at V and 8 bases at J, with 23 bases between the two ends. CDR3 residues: CATKREPQENTQYF. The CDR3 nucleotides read TGTGCCACCAAACGGGAGCCCCAAGAGAATACCCAGTACTTC.

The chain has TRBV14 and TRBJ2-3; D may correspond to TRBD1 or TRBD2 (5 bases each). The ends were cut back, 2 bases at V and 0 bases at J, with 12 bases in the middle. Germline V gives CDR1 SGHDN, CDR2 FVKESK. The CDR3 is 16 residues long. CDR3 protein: CASSQTVEGSTDTQYF. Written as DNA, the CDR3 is TGTGCCAGCAGCCAAACGGTCGAGGGGAGCACAGATACGCAGTATTTT.

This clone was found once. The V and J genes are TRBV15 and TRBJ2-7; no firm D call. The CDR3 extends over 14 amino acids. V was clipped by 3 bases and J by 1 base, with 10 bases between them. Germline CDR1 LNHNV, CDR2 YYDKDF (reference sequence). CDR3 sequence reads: CATSSHLSSYEQYF. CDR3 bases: TGTGCCACCAGCAGCCATCTCTCGTCCTACGAGCAGTACTTC.

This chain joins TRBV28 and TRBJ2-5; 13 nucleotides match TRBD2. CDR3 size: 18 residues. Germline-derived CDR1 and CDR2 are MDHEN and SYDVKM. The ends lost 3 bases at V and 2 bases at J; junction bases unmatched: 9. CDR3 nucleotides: TGTGCCAGCAGTTTTGTTACTAGCGGGAGGGCCGGGCAAGAGACCCAGTACTTC. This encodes CASSFVTSGRAGQETQYF.

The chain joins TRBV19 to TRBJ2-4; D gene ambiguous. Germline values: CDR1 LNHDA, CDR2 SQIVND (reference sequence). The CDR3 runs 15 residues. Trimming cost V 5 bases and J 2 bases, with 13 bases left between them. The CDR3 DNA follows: TGTGCCAGTAGTCCCCAGGTCGCGACCAAAAACATTCAGTACTTC. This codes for CASSPQVATKNIQYF.

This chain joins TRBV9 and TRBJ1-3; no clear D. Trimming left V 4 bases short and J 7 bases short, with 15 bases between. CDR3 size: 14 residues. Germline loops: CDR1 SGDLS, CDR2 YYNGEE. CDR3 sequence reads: CASSLRPSGNTIYF. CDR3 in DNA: TGTGCCAGCAGCTTGAGACCTTCGGGGAACACCATATATTTT.

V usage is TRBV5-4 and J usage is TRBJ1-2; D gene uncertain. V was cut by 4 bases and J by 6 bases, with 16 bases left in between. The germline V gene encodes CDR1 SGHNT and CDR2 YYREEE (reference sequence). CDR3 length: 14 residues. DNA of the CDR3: TGTGCCAGCAGCCCCGCCCAGAATCGGAATGGCTACACCTTC. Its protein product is CASSPAQNRNGYTF.